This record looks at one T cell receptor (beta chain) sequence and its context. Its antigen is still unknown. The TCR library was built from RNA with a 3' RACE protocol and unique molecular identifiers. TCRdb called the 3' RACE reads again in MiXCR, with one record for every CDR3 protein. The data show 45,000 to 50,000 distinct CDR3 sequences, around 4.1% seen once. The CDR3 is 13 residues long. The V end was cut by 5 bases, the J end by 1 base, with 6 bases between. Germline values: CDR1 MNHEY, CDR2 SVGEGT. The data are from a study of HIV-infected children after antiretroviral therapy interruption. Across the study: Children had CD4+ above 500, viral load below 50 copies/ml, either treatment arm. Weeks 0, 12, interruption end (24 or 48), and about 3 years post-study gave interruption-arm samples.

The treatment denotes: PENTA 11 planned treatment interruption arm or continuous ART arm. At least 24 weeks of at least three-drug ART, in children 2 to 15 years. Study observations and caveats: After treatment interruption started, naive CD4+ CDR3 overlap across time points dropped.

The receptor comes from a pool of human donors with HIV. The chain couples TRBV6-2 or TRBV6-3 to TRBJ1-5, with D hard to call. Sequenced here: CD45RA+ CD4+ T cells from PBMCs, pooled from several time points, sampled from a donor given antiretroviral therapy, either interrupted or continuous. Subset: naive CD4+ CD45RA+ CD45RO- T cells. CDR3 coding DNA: TGTGCCAGCAGTCTGTGGAGCAATCAGCCCCAGCATTTT. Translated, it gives CASSLWSNQPQHF.